This paragraph covers one T cell receptor (beta chain) sequence. As processed by the authors: Researchers report that nucleated cell counts were estimated from reference gene primer amplification. The assay was immunoSEQ multiplex PCR, and TCRdb's table has in-frame clones only and misses some. The V and J calls and clone size were taken over from that table, and D and trimming were inferred from the DNA. The sample has 350,000 to 400,000 clones, 80% to 90% seen once; the top ten hold just over 7%. This entry is derived from a study of blood T cell repertoires in COVID-19. A Seattle source enrolled patients during active infection and followed them longitudinally. Trimming shortened V by 4 bases and J by 3 bases, and 10 bases separated the two germline ends. CDR3 length: 14 amino acids. CDR1 is WNHNN, CDR2 SYGVQD, per germline (reference sequence).

The gene calls are TRBV10-1 and TRBJ2-1; weak D call: TRBD1 (6 bases). The specimen sequenced was peripheral blood. The sequence derives from an older woman with COVID-19, enrolled during active disease. The CDR3 region is CASSGGQHYNEQFF. In DNA, the CDR3 is TGCGCCAGCAGTGGTGGACAGCACTACAATGAGCAGTTCTTC.